A single sample gave rise to the 10 T cell receptor beta chains below, sequenced in a study of naive and memory T cell subsets. General observations from the study: A few larger clonotypes appeared in naive repertoires, especially CD8, possibly memory cells re-expressing CD45RA.

The beta constant-region primer was an equimolar mix of two oligonucleotides covering TRBC1 and TRBC2. Nested alpha and beta constant-region primers with the SP2 primer drove four PCR rounds on ligated cDNA. TCRdb recomputed calls from the UMI-ligation and nested PCR reads with MiXCR, one row per CDR3 protein. The sample contains about 150,000 distinct CDR3 sequences, over 20% of which appear only once. Their antigens are not known. Sequencing was carried out using naive CD4+ T cells from blood. The receptors originated from a human donor in good health.

The table lists this clonotype with many counts. This sequence joins TRBV29-1 and TRBJ2-5; possible D gene TRBD2, 5 bases. The ends were cut back, 7 bases at V and 5 bases at J, with 17 bases in the middle. From germline, CDR1 is SQVTM and CDR2 ANQGSEA. This CDR3 comprises 13 residues. The CDR3 DNA sequence: TGCAGCGAGAGGGTGCCGTGGTCGGAGACCCAGTACTTC. As protein: CSERVPWSETQYF.

The CDR3 here is CASSPPGGNGQPQHF. The CDR3, as DNA: TGTGCCAGCAGTCCTCCGGGGGGAAATGGTCAGCCCCAGCATTTT. The V gene is TRBV28, the J gene TRBJ1-5; D is possibly TRBD1 (5 bases). This CDR3 has 15 amino acids. V was pared by 5 bases and J by 6 bases, with 17 bases between. The germline gives CDR1 MDHEN, CDR2 SYDVKM.

V and J are TRBV6-5 and TRBJ2-7; D unresolved. Trimming removed 2 bases from V and 0 bases from J, with 8 bases in between. This CDR3 contains 14 residues. In germline, CDR1 is MNHEY, CDR2 SVGAGI. CDR3 coding DNA: TGTGCCAGCAGTTACGCCGACTCCTCCTACGAGCAGTACTTC. Encoded protein: CASSYADSSYEQYF.

The sample holds a few counts of this clonotype. This chain joins TRBV15 and TRBJ1-1, with a possible D match to TRBD1 (6 bases). V shed 0 bases and J shed 7 bases, with 12 bases lying between them. CDR1 is LNHNV and CDR2 is YYDKDF in the germline V gene (reference sequence). The CDR3 is made up of 14 amino acids. CDR3 loop: CATSRDRTADEAFF. CDR3 coding DNA: TGTGCCACCAGCAGAGATCGGACAGCCGATGAAGCTTTCTTT.

The sample holds a few counts of this clonotype. CDR3 in amino acids: CASSSAGTSDRYNTGELFF. CDR3 nucleotides: TGTGCCAGCAGCTCTGCCGGGACTAGCGACAGATACAACACCGGGGAGCTGTTTTTT. The chain has TRBV5-6 and TRBJ2-2; 10 bases are a match to TRBD2. With 3 bases clipped from V and 2 bases from J, the junction kept 13 bases outside the gene matches. The CDR3 extends over 19 amino acids. CDR1 and CDR2 from the germline V gene are SGHDT and YYEEEE.

The V gene is TRBV27, the J gene TRBJ2-7; 10 nucleotides line up with TRBD1. The CDR3 is made up of 15 amino acids. From germline, CDR1 is MNHEY and CDR2 SMNVEV (reference sequence). The V and J ends lost 5 bases and 6 bases, in that order; junction bases with no gene match: 10. CDR3 DNA: TGTGCCAGCAGTGTACCGGGACAGGGGACCGGCGAGCAGTACTTC. This gives the protein CASSVPGQGTGEQYF.

This clonotype was counted between two and nine times. The rearrangement joins TRBV6-2 or TRBV6-3 to TRBJ1-1; D is unclear. Germline CDR1 reads MNHEY; CDR2 reads SVGEGT. The CDR3 has 15 amino acids. Trimming stripped 6 bases from V and 6 bases from J, with 20 bases between. In DNA form, the CDR3 reads TGTGCCAGCAGAAACGGACCATCGGGGATGGCTGAAGCTTTCTTT. Its translation: CASRNGPSGMAEAFF.

V is TRBV6-2 or TRBV6-3 and J is TRBJ1-1; D gene uncertain. The germline V and J ends were trimmed by 0 bases and 0 bases, with 20 bases remaining between them. This CDR3 has 19 residues. The V gene's germline CDR1 is MNHEY and CDR2 SVGEGT. The CDR3 nucleotides read TGTGCCAGCAGTTACTCTTCAGCCACCCGAATTGGAATGAACACTGAAGCTTTCTTT. Its protein product is CASSYSSATRIGMNTEAFF.

CDR3 region: CASSLQLGLTDTQYF. The CDR3 nucleotides read TGTGCCAGCTCACTTCAGCTGGGTTTAACAGATACGCAGTATTTT. The chain joins TRBV18 to TRBJ2-3; D gene ambiguous. The CDR3 has 15 residues. In germline, CDR1 is KGHSH, CDR2 LQKENI. Trimming took 4 bases from V and 3 from J, leaving 14 bases between them.

This clonotype was picked up many times. This CDR3 is CSVETGAAYNEQFF. CDR3 in DNA: TGCAGTGTCGAGACAGGGGCTGCTTACAATGAGCAGTTCTTC. The chain employs TRBV20-1 and TRBJ2-1; 8 bases align to TRBD1. This CDR3 contains 14 residues. Trimming cost V 7 bases and J 4 bases; bases outside gene matches: 9. From germline, CDR1 is DFQATT and CDR2 SNEGSKA (reference sequence).